A selection of T cell receptor beta chains follows, all from one sample in a study of T cell responses to AZD1222 COVID-19 vaccine. TCRdb's table, derived via immunoSEQ multiplex PCR, lists solely in-frame clones and lacks some. The data show some 79,000 clones, over 60% seen once. Sequencing was performed on peripheral blood, taken 28 days after the second AZD1222 dose. These receptors all come from an adult who received the AZD1222 COVID-19 vaccine. Both conserved end residues are part of each CDR3. D genes are given only for firm matches. Clone sizes are given selectively: once, few, many, or a class where the clone is expanded.

d_call j_call clone_size v_call cdr3_nt cdr3_aa
- TRBJ1-5 - TRBV12-3/TRBV12-4 TGTGCCAGCAGTAGCAATAGCAATCAGCCCCAGCATTTT CASSSNSNQPQHF
TRBD1 TRBJ1-4 - TRBV11-2 TGTGCCAGCAGCTTAGGTACAGGGGCCGGGTCTGAAAAACTGTTTTTT CASSLGTGAGSEKLFF
TRBD1 TRBJ2-2 - TRBV14 TGTGCCAGCAGCTCCGGGACAGGGGCCGGGGAGCTGTTTTTT CASSSGTGAGELFF
- TRBJ1-1 - TRBV6-5 TGTGCCAGCAGTTACTCGATCCGGGGGGGGACTGAAGCTTTCTTT CASSYSIRGGTEAFF
- TRBJ1-1 once TRBV4-2 TGTGCCAGCAGCCAACAGGGAGCGAACACTGAAGCTTTCTTT CASSQQGANTEAFF
- TRBJ1-5 - TRBV2 TGTGCCAGCAGGTTAGACAATCAGCCCCAGCATTTT CASRLDNQPQHF
TRBD2 TRBJ2-1 - TRBV7-9 TGTGCCAGCAGCCAGACTAGCGGGGGCTACAATGAGCAGTTCTTC CASSQTSGGYNEQFF
TRBD1 TRBJ1-6 - TRBV6-5 TGTGCCATAACGGGACAGGGATCTAGTTCACCCCTCCACTTT CAITGQGSSSPLHF
TRBD2 TRBJ2-2 - TRBV4-2 TGTGCCAGCAGCCAAGTGACTAGCGGAAACACCGGGGAGCTGTTTTTT CASSQVTSGNTGELFF
- TRBJ2-1 - TRBV24-1 TGTGCCACCAGTGGGGACTCCTCCTACAATGAGCAGTTCTTC CATSGDSSYNEQFF
- TRBJ1-5 few TRBV7-9 TGTGCCAGCAGCGTCTTCGAGCAGCCCCAGCATTTT CASSVFEQPQHF
- TRBJ2-7 - TRBV5-4 TGTGCCAGCAGCTTGTCCGGCTACGAGCAGTACTTC CASSLSGYEQYF
- TRBJ2-7 - TRBV27 TGTGCCAGCAGTTTCGTCCCTCCCTACGAGCAGTACTTC CASSFVPPYEQYF
- TRBJ2-7 - TRBV6-5 TGTGCCAGCAGTCCCCAGGTTCTAATGTCTTACGAGCAGTACTTC CASSPQVLMSYEQYF
- TRBJ1-6 - TRBV11-2 TGTGCCAGCAGCTTAGGAGGGACTAGAGGGTCACCCCTCCACTTT CASSLGGTRGSPLHF
- TRBJ2-1 few TRBV5-6 TGTGCCAGCAGCTTAACAGGAGACTACAATGAGCAGTTCTTC CASSLTGDYNEQFF
- TRBJ2-7 - TRBV28 TGTGCCAGCAGTGACGACGGAACCTACGAGCAGTACTTC CASSDDGTYEQYF
- TRBJ2-3 - TRBV6-5 TGTGCCAGCCGGGGGACGACGCGGGGCACAGATACGCAGTATTTT CASRGTTRGTDTQYF
TRBD2 TRBJ2-2 - TRBV2 TGTGCCAGCAACCTACTAGCGGGAGTTGCCGGGGAGCTGTTTTTT CASNLLAGVAGELFF
- TRBJ1-6 - TRBV10-3 TGTGCCATCAGTGCCGGCTCGTATTCACCCCTCCACTTT CAISAGSYSPLHF
- TRBJ1-6 - TRBV19 TGTGCCAGTAGTATACGAAGGGAACTTGATTCACCCCTCCACTTT CASSIRRELDSPLHF
TRBD2 TRBJ2-5 - TRBV11-2 TGTGCCAGCAGCCTCCCCTTGGGAGGGGAAGAGACCCAGTACTTC CASSLPLGGEETQYF
- TRBJ2-3 - TRBV7-9 TGTGCCAGCAGCTTATCCACGATCACAGATACGCAGTATTTT CASSLSTITDTQYF
TRBD2 TRBJ2-4 - TRBV28 TGTGCCAGCAGTTTGAGGACTAGCGGGAGAGACATTCAGTACTTC CASSLRTSGRDIQYF
- TRBJ1-1 - TRBV19 TGTGCCAGTAGTGTCGAAGGAACGGGGCGGACTGAAGCTTTCTTT CASSVEGTGRTEAFF
- TRBJ1-4 - TRBV21-1 TGTGCCAGCAGCAAAGGGCGTGGGGCTGATTATAATGAAAAACTGTTTTTT CASSKGRGADYNEKLFF
TRBD2 TRBJ2-4 - TRBV28 TGTGCCAGCAACCCAGCTAGCGGGATAGCCAAAAACATTCAGTACTTC CASNPASGIAKNIQYF
- TRBJ2-6 once TRBV30 TGTGCCTGGACCGTACCACCCCACAGGGCCTCGATACTTGGGGCCAACGTCCTGACTTTC CAWTVPPHRASILGANVLTF
- TRBJ2-6 once TRBV28 TGTGCCAGCAGTCCGGGACTGAACTCCAACGTCCTGACTTTC CASSPGLNSNVLTF
- TRBJ2-5 - TRBV6-1 TGTGCCAGCAGTGAAATGGGGGGTCGGGAGACCCAGTACTTC CASSEMGGRETQYF
TRBD2 TRBJ2-3 - TRBV11-2 TGTGCCACGGGGGGACTAGCGGGGGGCACAGATACGCAGTATTTT CATGGLAGGTDTQYF
- TRBJ2-1 - TRBV7-6 TGTGCCAGCAGACCGTTCCCTGGGAATGAGCAGTTCTTC CASRPFPGNEQFF
- TRBJ1-5 - TRBV28 TGTGCCAGCAGTTTGCCCCGTGGGCCCCAGCATTTT CASSLPRGPQHF
- TRBJ1-2 - TRBV5-6 TGTGCCAGCAGCTACGAAACAGGGTTAGAGGACTATGGCTACACCTTC CASSYETGLEDYGYTF
TRBD2 TRBJ2-3 - TRBV30 TGTGCCTGGAGTCGGGGGGGCAGCACAGATACGCAGTATTTT CAWSRGGSTDTQYF
- TRBJ2-7 - TRBV30 TGTGCCTGGAGTGCCCTCCAGGACAAGCACTACGAGCAGTACTTC CAWSALQDKHYEQYF
TRBD2 TRBJ2-5 - TRBV10-3 TGTGCCATCAGTGACGGACTAGCGGGAGGAGAGACCCAGTACTTC CAISDGLAGGETQYF
TRBD2 TRBJ2-7 - TRBV5-1 TGCGCCAGCAATGCAGGGACTAGCGGGGGGGTCGCCTACGAGCAGTACTTC CASNAGTSGGVAYEQYF
- TRBJ1-4 - TRBV27 TGTGCCAGCAGTTTTAGTGCAACTAATGAAAAACTGTTTTTT CASSFSATNEKLFF
TRBD2 TRBJ2-4 - TRBV14 TGTGCCAGCGCACTAGCGGGAGAGCCCTTAGCCAAAAACATTCAGTACTTC CASALAGEPLAKNIQYF
- TRBJ2-5 once TRBV28 TGTGCCAGCAGTGCCTCGGACGGCCTGAAGACCCAGTACTTC CASSASDGLKTQYF
TRBD2 TRBJ2-2 - TRBV28 TGTGCCAGCAGTTTAGGTCTAGCGGGAGCTCGCGGGGAGCTGTTTTTT CASSLGLAGARGELFF